The rows below give T cell receptor beta chains drawn from one sample of a study of blood T cell repertoires in COVID-19. TCRdb's copy holds only in-frame clones and misses some; the assay was immunoSEQ multiplex PCR. This table holds under 300,000 clones, 65% to 80% found once. Sequenced sample: peripheral blood. The receptors originated from a woman aged 40 to 50 with active or convalescent COVID-19. CDR3s include the opening cysteine and the closing phenylalanine or tryptophan. A D gene is named only where the DNA matches it firmly. The size of a clone is reported for some rows only, either as once, few or many, or as a class for expanded clones.

TRBJ1-1 | TRBV7-9 | TRBD1 | few | TGTGCCAGCAGCCTCGACAGGGCGCGGATAGCTTTCTTT | CASSLDRARIAFF
TRBJ1-1 | TRBV18 | TRBD1 | NA | TGTGCCAGCTCACCCGTATCAGGGACAGGGTCTATCACTGAAGCTTTCTTT | CASSPVSGTGSITEAFF
TRBJ2-1 | TRBV11-2 | TRBD2 | NA | TGTGCCAGCAGCGGGACTAGCGGGGGCTATGAGCAGTTCTTC | CASSGTSGGYEQFF
TRBJ1-1 | TRBV3-1/TRBV3-2 | NA | NA | TGTGCCAGCAGCCAAGTTTCCCGGGCCCCCGAGGGAGCTTTCTTT | CASSQVSRAPEGAFF
TRBJ1-2 | TRBV5-1 | NA | NA | TGCGCCAGCAGCTTGGGCAGCTATGGCTACACCTTC | CASSLGSYGYTF
TRBJ2-5 | TRBV19 | NA | NA | TGTGCCAGTAGTAGCGGACTAATAGAGACCCAGTACTTC | CASSSGLIETQYF
TRBJ1-2 | TRBV19 | TRBD1 | NA | TGTGCCAGTAGTTTCCGGGACAGGCCCGGCTACACCTTC | CASSFRDRPGYTF
TRBJ2-1 | TRBV2 | TRBD2 | NA | TGTGCCAGCAGTGGAGGGACTAGCGGTTTCCCGGCTGAGCAGTTCTTC | CASSGGTSGFPAEQFF
TRBJ1-2 | TRBV5-1 | TRBD1 | NA | TGCGCCAGCAGAAGACAGGGGGCGCGGAGCTATGGCTACACCTTC | CASRRQGARSYGYTF
TRBJ1-6 | TRBV6-6 | TRBD1 | NA | TGTGCCAGCAGTTTCTTGGACAGGTTTGAATCACCCCTCCACTTT | CASSFLDRFESPLHF
TRBJ2-1 | TRBV9 | NA | NA | TGTGCCAGCAGCGTCGGGGCCTACAATGAGCAGTTCTTC | CASSVGAYNEQFF
TRBJ1-1 | TRBV2 | TRBD1 | NA | TGTGCCAGCAACCGGGACAGAAACACTGAAGCTTTCTTT | CASNRDRNTEAFF
TRBJ2-1 | TRBV6-1 | TRBD2 | NA | TGTGCCAGCAGTGAATGGCTAGCGGGGGACAATGAGCAGTTCTTC | CASSEWLAGDNEQFF
TRBJ2-7 | TRBV3-1/TRBV3-2 | NA | NA | TGTGCCAGCAGCCAAGTGGGAGACCCATCCTACGAGCAGTACTTC | CASSQVGDPSYEQYF
TRBJ2-3 | TRBV6-4 | NA | NA | TGTGCCAGCAGTGCCGGACGGGGAGATACGCAGTATTTT | CASSAGRGDTQYF
TRBJ1-1 | TRBV27 | NA | NA | TGTGCCAGCAGTTCAACCTGGACAGCAACCTATAACACTGAAGCTTTCTTT | CASSSTWTATYNTEAFF
TRBJ2-1 | TRBV4-2 | TRBD2 | NA | TGTGCCAGCAGCCAAGAGGGACTAGTGAATGAGCAGTTCTTC | CASSQEGLVNEQFF
TRBJ2-3 | TRBV5-1 | TRBD2 | NA | TGCGCCAGCAGCCTGTCAGGGAGCGGGGGATTCACAGATACGCAGTATTTT | CASSLSGSGGFTDTQYF
TRBJ1-2 | TRBV12-3/TRBV12-4 | TRBD1 | NA | TGTGCCAGCAGCCCCACAGGGGGCTATGGCTACACCTTC | CASSPTGGYGYTF
TRBJ2-3 | TRBV9 | TRBD2 | NA | TGTGCCAGCAGCGTAAGTCTAACGCTAGCGGCAGATACGCAGTATTTT | CASSVSLTLAADTQYF
TRBJ1-4 | TRBV5-6 | NA | NA | TGTGCCAGCAGCTCCCCTCGTGTCGGGAACAATGAAAAACTGTTTTTT | CASSSPRVGNNEKLFF
TRBJ1-5 | TRBV25-1 | NA | NA | TGTGCCAGCAGTGAAGGCGACAGTAATCAGCCCCAGCATTTT | CASSEGDSNQPQHF
TRBJ1-2 | TRBV3-1/TRBV3-2 | NA | NA | TGTGCCAGCAGCCAAACAACAGGCCCTTACTATGGCTACACCTTC | CASSQTTGPYYGYTF
TRBJ2-1 | TRBV27 | NA | NA | TGTGCCAGCCGGGCACAGGGTAACGAGCAGTTCTTC | CASRAQGNEQFF
TRBJ2-1 | TRBV19 | TRBD2 | NA | TGTGCCAGTAGCAAAGGGGGGACTAGCATTGTCGGTGAGCAGTTCTTC | CASSKGGTSIVGEQFF
TRBJ2-1 | TRBV3-1/TRBV3-2 | NA | NA | TGTGCCAGCAGCCAAGTGGTGACTAGGGGTCGGAATGAGCAGTTCTTC | CASSQVVTRGRNEQFF
TRBJ2-2 | TRBV2 | TRBD1 | NA | TGTGCCAGCAGCGAGGACAGGGGAGGTTCCGGGGAGCTGTTTTTT | CASSEDRGGSGELFF
TRBJ1-1 | TRBV2 | NA | NA | TGTGCCAGCAGTGAATGGGGGGGAAGGACTGAAGCTTTCTTT | CASSEWGGRTEAFF
TRBJ1-6 | TRBV30 | NA | NA | TGTGCCTGGAGTAGGGGCGGGGGCGGTTCACCCCTCCACTTT | CAWSRGGGGSPLHF
TRBJ1-1 | TRBV28 | NA | few | TGTGCCAGCAGCTCGAACACTGAAGCTTTCTTT | CASSSNTEAFF
TRBJ1-1 | TRBV7-6 | NA | NA | TGTGCCAGCAGCCGACAGATGAACACTGAAGCTTTCTTT | CASSRQMNTEAFF
TRBJ1-6 | TRBV12-3/TRBV12-4 | NA | NA | TGTGCCAGCAGTTTAGGTGACAGGTCACCCCTCCACTTT | CASSLGDRSPLHF
TRBJ2-5 | TRBV5-6 | TRBD2 | NA | TGTGCCAGCAGCTTGGAACTAGCGGGGGCCCGAAGGGAAGAGACCCAGTACTTC | CASSLELAGARREETQYF
TRBJ1-3 | TRBV14 | NA | NA | TGTGCCAGCAGCCACAGGGGCACTGGAAACACCATATATTTT | CASSHRGTGNTIYF
TRBJ1-2 | TRBV4-2 | NA | NA | TGTGCCAGCAGCCAAGATCGCGCGGAGGTACGCGGCTACACCTTC | CASSQDRAEVRGYTF
TRBJ1-1 | TRBV12-3/TRBV12-4 | NA | NA | TGTGCCAGCAGTTTAGGGGGCTACGGAGCTTTCTTT | CASSLGGYGAFF
TRBJ2-3 | TRBV18 | TRBD1 | NA | TGTGCCAGCTCACCACCCGTAGGCACAGGGGCTGATACGCAGTATTTT | CASSPPVGTGADTQYF
TRBJ1-3 | TRBV5-1 | NA | once | TGCGCCAGCAGCTTGGAACAGGGAAGAACCATATATTTT | CASSLEQGRTIYF
TRBJ1-5 | TRBV6-5 | NA | NA | TGTGCCAGCACCCGGTTGGGAGGAGGCAATCAGCCCCAGCATTTT | CASTRLGGGNQPQHF
TRBJ2-3 | TRBV9 | NA | NA | TGTGCCAGCAGCGTGTGGACAACTAGCACAGATACGCAGTATTTT | CASSVWTTSTDTQYF
TRBJ2-1 | TRBV6-5 | NA | NA | TGTGCCAGCAGTTACAATACAGGGCGAAGGGAGCAGTTCTTC | CASSYNTGRREQFF
TRBJ2-1 | TRBV3-1/TRBV3-2 | TRBD1 | NA | TGTGCCAGCAGCCTAAGGTCTCAGGGGGCCTCAAATGAGCAGTTCTTC | CASSLRSQGASNEQFF
TRBJ1-2 | TRBV27 | TRBD1 | NA | TGTGCCAGCAGTTTCATGGGACAGGCCAGCTACACCTTC | CASSFMGQASYTF
TRBJ1-2 | TRBV9 | NA | few | TGTGCCAGCAGCGTGGGCCGTTTCCCCACTTTCGGTGGCTACACCTTC | CASSVGRFPTFGGYTF
TRBJ1-2 | TRBV29-1 | TRBD1 | NA | TGCAGCACAGGACAGGGGATCCATGGCTACACCTTC | CSTGQGIHGYTF
TRBJ2-1 | TRBV11-2 | NA | NA | TGTGCCAGCAGCTTAGGAAGCCTAGGGTTCTTC | CASSLGSLGFF
TRBJ1-5 | TRBV7-9 | TRBD1 | NA | TGTGCCAGCAGCTCGGGACAGGGGAATCAGCCCCAGCATTTT | CASSSGQGNQPQHF
TRBJ2-3 | TRBV29-1 | TRBD1 | NA | TGCAGCGTTATACAGGGGAGCACAGATACGCAGTATTTT | CSVIQGSTDTQYF
TRBJ2-6 | TRBV6-4 | TRBD1 | few | TGTGCCAGCAGTGACTCGGGACAGGGCTACTCTGGGGCCAACGTCCTGACTTTC | CASSDSGQGYSGANVLTF
TRBJ1-1 | TRBV6-5 | NA | NA | TGTGCCAGCAGCCGACCAGGCGCGAGGAACACTGAAGCTTTCTTT | CASSRPGARNTEAFF
TRBJ1-5 | TRBV7-2 | NA | NA | TGTGCCAGCAGTACCCGACGGGATAGCAATCAGCCCCAGCATTTT | CASSTRRDSNQPQHF
TRBJ1-6 | TRBV27 | NA | NA | TGTGCCAGCAGTCCGCGAAAAAGATTGAATTCACCCCTCCACTTT | CASSPRKRLNSPLHF
TRBJ2-3 | TRBV18 | TRBD2 | NA | TGTGCCAGCTCACGACTAGCGACTAGCACAGATACGCAGTATTTT | CASSRLATSTDTQYF
TRBJ1-5 | TRBV2 | NA | NA | TGTGCCAGCAGTGGCGTGTATAGCAATCAGCCCCAGCATTTT | CASSGVYSNQPQHF
TRBJ1-2 | TRBV5-1 | TRBD1 | few | TGCGCCAGCAGCTCGACAGGGGGTTATGGCTACACCTTC | CASSSTGGYGYTF
TRBJ2-5 | TRBV3-1/TRBV3-2 | NA | NA | TGTGCCAGCAGCCGTAGGGGGGGGTACCAAGAGACCCAGTACTTC | CASSRRGGYQETQYF
TRBJ1-6 | TRBV19 | TRBD1 | NA | TGTGCCAGTAAGAGCCCCGGGACAGGGGGTAATTCACCCCTCCACTTT | CASKSPGTGGNSPLHF
TRBJ1-1 | TRBV30 | NA | NA | TGTGCCTGGGGCTTCGGGAGTATGAACACTGAAGCTTTCTTT | CAWGFGSMNTEAFF